Sequencing of this T cell receptor beta chain was carried out in a study of Graves' ophthalmopathy and Graves' hyperthyroidism. Points from the study as a whole: Blood also held most thyroid clonotypes expanded above 0.001 frequency. Stable hyperthyroidism and ophthalmopathy were told apart by a 13-signature model, which achieved 85% to 90% sensitivity and over 65% specificity.

This CDR3 contains 15 residues. Trimming stripped 0 bases from V and 2 bases from J, with 12 bases between. From germline, CDR1 is SGHRS and CDR2 YFSETQ. The authors diagnosed from clinical symptoms, serum thyroxine, TRAb, thyroid ultrasound and orbital computed tomography. As the template, RNA transcripts were used to amplify TCR beta CDR3 regions. Amplification began with first-round RT-PCR using HTBI primers, then second-round multiplex PCR was performed. A single record per CDR3 protein comes from TCRdb applying MiXCR to the multiplex PCR reads. The sample consists of 680,000 or so distinct CDR3 sequences, 22% of them appearing once. This clonotype has a count of ten or more. Its specificity is not known.

The V and J genes are TRBV5-1 and TRBJ2-7; D call uncertain. The receptor's source is a woman under 30 with stable Graves' hyperthyroidism. Some clones in this sample may be carry-over from other donors' samples. The sequenced material came from peripheral blood. CDR3 amino acids: CASSLGGPVTYEQYF. DNA for the CDR3: TGCGCCAGCAGCTTGGGTGGTCCGGTTACCTACGAGCAGTACTTC. Looking up the rest from reference TRBV5-1 and TRBJ2-7 gives the full variable domain: KAGVTQTPRYLIKTRGQQVTLSCSPISGHRSVSWYQQTPGQGLQFLFEYFSETQRNKGNFPGRFSGRQFSNSRSEMNVSTLELGDSALYLCASSLGGPVTYEQYFGPGTRLTVT.